Listed here are 18 T cell receptor beta chains from one sample, sequenced in a study of shared clonotypes between healthy human individuals. The assay was immunoSEQ multiplex PCR, and TCRdb's table has in-frame clones only and misses some. The data contain hundreds of thousands of clones, around four fifths of them seen just once; the ten biggest clones take up roughly a tenth. Sequencing was performed on memory CD4+ T cells sorted from blood. The sample's subset: CD45RA-negative fraction. These receptor sequences come from a man aged 25-45 years in good health.

CDR3: CASSESGSTDTQYF. In DNA form, the CDR3 reads TGTGCCAGCAGTGAATCCGGTAGCACAGATACGCAGTATTTT. The chain combines TRBV6-1 with TRBJ2-3; D call uncertain. Germline CDR1 reads MNHNS; CDR2 reads SASEGT. The CDR3 length is 14 residues. V was cut by 2 bases and J by 0 bases, with 6 bases left in between.

Only a few counts were recorded for this clone. The chain links TRBV7-9 to TRBJ2-5; D possibly corresponds to TRBD1 (6 bases). Germline loops: CDR1 SEHNR, CDR2 FQNEAQ (reference sequence). The CDR3 is made up of 15 amino acids. Trimming cost V 5 bases and J 1 base, with 14 bases left between them. CDR3 nucleotide sequence: TGTGCCAGCAGCCATTGGACAGAATTCCAAGAGACCCAGTACTTC. Its translation is CASSHWTEFQETQYF.

This chain's CDR3 is CAWTPTGYTEAFF. The CDR3 bases are TGTGCCTGGACCCCGACAGGGTACACTGAAGCTTTCTTT. The V gene is TRBV30, the J gene TRBJ1-1; TRBD1 agrees at 7 bases. The V gene end was trimmed by 4 bases and the J gene end by 3 bases; junction bases not matched to a gene: 5. CDR1 is GTSNPN and CDR2 is SVGIG in the germline V gene (reference sequence). The CDR3 consists of 13 residues.

This clone has more than one count but fewer than ten. The chain links TRBV4-2 to TRBJ2-7; 7 positions match TRBD1. Germline V gene sequence: CDR1 LGHNA, CDR2 YNFKEQ. The CDR3 is 16 residues long. V gave up 1 base and J gave up 0 bases; unmatched junction bases: 6. CDR3 region: CASSQGSTGSSYEQYF. DNA for the CDR3: TGTGCCAGCAGCCAAGGATCGACAGGGAGCTCCTACGAGCAGTACTTC.

V usage is TRBV11-2 and J usage is TRBJ1-4, with TRBD1 matching 9 bases. CDR1 is SGHAT, CDR2 FQNNGV, per germline. The CDR3 contains 15 residues. V shed 0 bases, J shed 9 bases, and the junction held 5 bases outside the gene matches. The CDR3 spells CASSLDLGQGKKLFF. CDR3 coding DNA: TGTGCCAGCAGCTTAGATCTTGGACAGGGGAAAAAACTGTTTTTT.

The table lists this clone with many counts. The chain links TRBV18 to TRBJ2-7; D gene uncertain. This CDR3 contains 15 residues. V lost 3 bases to trimming and J lost 6 bases, with 18 bases between them. CDR1 and CDR2 from the germline V gene are KGHSH and LQKENI. The DNA for the CDR3 is TGTGCCAGCTCACCTCGGGTAGCTCAGTACGCCGAGCAGTACTTC. Amino acid sequence: CASSPRVAQYAEQYF.

The rearrangement links TRBV7-6 to TRBJ2-1; a weak D match, TRBD2 (5 bases). The CDR3 loop spans 15 amino acids. Trimming pared 1 base from V and 0 bases from J, leaving 7 bases between. Germline CDR1 SGHVS, CDR2 FNYEAQ. The CDR3 region is CASSLDGSSYNEQFF. The CDR3 bases are TGTGCCAGCAGCTTAGATGGGAGCTCCTACAATGAGCAGTTCTTC.

The chain links TRBV6-1 to TRBJ1-1; D ambiguous. CDR1 is MNHNS and CDR2 is SASEGT in the germline V gene. The CDR3 loop spans 11 amino acids. V shed 9 bases and J shed 3 bases, with 8 bases lying between them. The CDR3: CASYQYTEAFF. In DNA, the CDR3 is TGTGCCAGTTACCAGTACACTGAAGCTTTCTTT.

Details on this clone: This same CDR3 is encoded by further DNA sequences in the sample. J is TRBJ2-1 and V is TRBV9; TRBD2 is a possible D gene (5 bases). This CDR3 is 16 amino acids long. The ends were cut back, 0 bases at V and 1 base at J, with 11 bases in the middle. The germline V gene encodes CDR1 SGDLS and CDR2 YYNGEE. The CDR3, as DNA: TGTGCCAGCAGCGTAGGGGGAGCGGAGTCCTACAATGAGCAGTTCTTC. It translates to CASSVGGAESYNEQFF.

With regard to this clone: A much larger clonotype is one base distant, so this may be a read error. The rearrangement uses TRBV11-1 and TRBJ1-1, with D perhaps matching TRBD1 (5 bases). Per the germline V gene, CDR1 is SGHAT and CDR2 is FQDESV (reference sequence). The ends were cut back, 2 bases at V and 3 bases at J, with 7 bases in the middle. CDR3 size: 13 residues. The CDR3: CASSLLGDTEAFF. The CDR3 bases are TGTGCCAGCAGCTTACTGGGGGACACTGAAGCTTTCTTT.

This rearrangement joins TRBV19 to TRBJ1-4; D uncertain. With 1 base removed from V and 7 bases from J, the gap between germline ends came to 4 bases. Germline V CDR1 and CDR2: LNHDA, SQIVND (reference sequence). This CDR3 region has 12 residues. The CDR3 protein is CASSIGREKLFF. CDR3 nucleotide sequence: TGTGCCAGTAGTATAGGACGTGAAAAACTGTTTTTT.

The chain uses TRBV6-1 and TRBJ2-3; 7 nucleotides line up with TRBD1. The CDR3 length is 14 residues. Germline CDR1 reads MNHNS; CDR2 reads SASEGT. The V gene end was trimmed by 1 base and the J gene end by 6 bases; junction bases not matched to a gene: 4. The DNA of the CDR3 is TGTGCCAGCAGTGAAGTCAGGGGGACCGATACGCAGTATTTT. Translation gives CASSEVRGTDTQYF.

The chain combines TRBV5-6 with TRBJ2-1; D is possibly TRBD1 or TRBD2 (6 bases each). Deletions cut 4 bases from V and 8 bases from J, with 19 bases between. The germline V gene has CDR1 SGHDT and CDR2 YYEEEE. The CDR3 contains 15 residues. The CDR3 is CASSAPGARFYEQFF. The CDR3 DNA reads as TGTGCCAGCAGCGCACCGGGGGCGAGGTTCTATGAGCAGTTCTTC.

This rearrangement joins TRBV14 to TRBJ1-4, with 9 nucleotides matching TRBD1. The CDR3 is 16 residues long. V lost 2 bases, J lost 6 bases, and 7 bases stayed unmatched. CDR1 is SGHDN and CDR2 is FVKESK in the germline V gene. The CDR3 sequence: CASSQSTGGAYEKLFF. As DNA, the CDR3 is TGTGCCAGCAGCCAATCCACAGGGGGCGCTTATGAAAAACTGTTTTTT.

The V call is TRBV7-2, the J call TRBJ2-7; 7 bases match TRBD1. The CDR3 runs 18 residues. CDR1 SGHTA and CDR2 FQGNSA come from the germline V gene. V shed 0 bases, J shed 2 bases, and the junction held 13 bases outside the gene matches. In DNA form, the CDR3 reads TGTGCCAGCAGCTTAGCGTCGGGCAGGACAGGCGTAGCCTACGAGCAGTACTTC. Amino acid sequence: CASSLASGRTGVAYEQYF.

J is TRBJ2-7 and V is TRBV7-2; D might be TRBD2 (6 bases). This CDR3 is built from 16 residues. CDR1 and CDR2 (germline): SGHTA, FQGNSA. Trimming left V 5 bases short and J 3 bases short, with 20 bases between. The DNA of the CDR3 is TGTGCCAGCAGCCTATCATCTCCGAGCGGGCACTACGAGCAGTACTTC. It translates to CASSLSSPSGHYEQYF.

This chain joins TRBV5-1 and TRBJ2-3; D not resolved. The V end lost 4 bases, the J end lost 0 bases, and 6 bases lay between the germline ends. The V gene's germline CDR1 is SGHRS and CDR2 YFSETQ. The CDR3 consists of 13 residues. The DNA of the CDR3 is TGCGCCAGCAGCACCACTAGCACAGATACGCAGTATTTT. Protein: CASSTTSTDTQYF.

The chain employs TRBV7-2 and TRBJ1-1; D gene ambiguous. This CDR3 spans 14 amino acids. CDR1 is SGHTA and CDR2 is FQGNSA in the germline V gene. The germline V and J ends were trimmed by 4 bases and 3 bases, with 12 bases remaining between them. The CDR3 coding sequence is TGTGCCAGCAGCTCGTCCTTGATGGACACTGAAGCTTTCTTT. The encoded protein is CASSSSLMDTEAFF.